This T cell receptor beta chain was identified in a study of T cell responses to AZD1222 COVID-19 vaccine. Whole-study findings and limits: Repertoires were sampled only after the peak T cell response. Two AZD1222 doses significantly raised spike-specific TCR breadth and depth over controls. The donor cohort was predominantly white British with a female majority, and clonal diversity may have been underestimated.

With respect to this clone: What it binds is unknown.

The method was immunoSEQ multiplex PCR; TCRdb's version includes in-frame clones alone and lacks a portion of them. Of under 170,000 clones in the sample, 94% were seen once. The germline CDR1 and CDR2 sequences are MGHRA and YSYEKL. The CDR3 has 15 amino acids. V was clipped by 1 base and J by 6 bases, with 12 bases between them. The chain employs TRBV4-1 and TRBJ1-4; a possible D gene is TRBD1 (6 bases). The TCR was taken from an adult in good health. The material sequenced was peripheral blood, taken on day 0 of AZD1222 vaccination. For the CDR3, the DNA is TGCGCCAGCAGCCAAGGCAGGGGAGGAGATGAAAAACTGTTTTTT. Protein product: CASSQGRGGDEKLFF.